This T cell receptor (beta chain) was captured in a study of cytomegalovirus exposure and HLA in healthy donors. Regarding donors, all were healthy bone marrow donors. Primers for the PCR totalled 60 Vbeta and 13 Jbeta. Using immunoSEQ multiplex PCR, the repertoire was profiled, and TCRdb retains in-frame clones only, with some absent. This table has about 140,000 clones, around 72% appearing once. Germline V gives CDR1 SNHLY, CDR2 FYNNEI. V shed 7 bases and J shed 5 bases, with 17 bases lying between them. This CDR3 contains 14 residues. The rearrangement joins TRBV2 to TRBJ2-5; D not resolved. This clonotype was sampled from a middle-aged man in good health and CMV-seronegative. The sequenced material came from PBMCs. The CDR3 nucleotides are TGTGCCAGCAAGCCCGACTCACCTGGGGAGACCCAGTACTTC. It yields the protein CASKPDSPGETQYF.